This T cell receptor beta chain was observed in a study of blood T cell repertoires in COVID-19. Looking at the study overall: Specimens from acute and convalescent COVID-19 originated in the United States, Italy and Spain. PBMCs, B-cell-depleted T cells, or T cells were the source of the cDNA or gDNA that made up the material.

Original methodology: Estimated nucleated cell counts came from reference gene primer amplification. Clones were sequenced by immunoSEQ multiplex PCR, and TCRdb holds only the in-frame ones, with some missing. V, J and clone size are those of that table, while D and trimming were read from the DNA. The sample holds about 150,000 clones; around four fifths are singletons and the top ten take approximately 19%. CDR1 and CDR2 (germline): MNHEY, SMNVEV (reference sequence). V was shortened by 3 bases and J by 2 bases, with 11 bases between the two germline ends. The CDR3 covers 14 residues. About this clone: Other DNA sequences of this sample code for an identical CDR3.

The chain combines TRBV27 with TRBJ2-7; the D gene is possibly TRBD1 (5 bases). Sequenced material: peripheral blood. The sequence derives from a woman in her seventies who had recovered from COVID-19. CDR3 loop: CASSFGQGTYEQYF. CDR3 nucleotide sequence: TGTGCCAGCAGTTTTGGGCAGGGAACCTACGAGCAGTACTTC.